This T cell receptor beta chain was sequenced in a study of early T cells in non-severe SARS-CoV-2 infection listed by TCRdb under 2021. Regarding the research as a whole: Because TCR sequencing was done on bulk RNA from unsorted whole blood, the alpha and beta chains could not be paired.

Libraries were constructed by 5' RACE. TCRdb records NextSeq 500 as the sequencer. Unique molecular identifiers were attached to individual cDNA molecules in the TCR library protocol so that sequencing error and PCR bias could be corrected. TCR alpha and beta chains were both sequenced, and the abundances of alpha and beta sequences in each sample were closely correlated with each other. The study's processing was this. Decombinator V4 was used to annotate TCR sequences for V gene, J gene and CDR3. TCRs were defined as expanded if a significant change between any two time points was detected under a Poisson model with p below 0.0001. TCR abundances were normalised to the total number of TCRs sequenced per sample and expressed as counts per million. TRAV1-2 paired with TRAJ12, TRAJ20 or TRAJ33 defined MAIT TCRs, while TRAV10 paired with TRAJ18 defined iNKT TCRs. VDJdb, accessed on 1 November 2021, was searched for TCRs annotated for CMV, EBV and SARS-CoV-2, and TCRs annotated for more than one antigen were excluded. The raw public reads went through TCRdb reprocessing: fastp at Q25, MiXCR clone calling, in-frame beta chains kept. Duplicate CDR3 protein sequences are folded into a single record with the most common DNA and genes. These V and J calls derive from TCRdb rather than the authors' analysis. The sample table records approximately 74,000 distinct CDR3 sequences; 11% to 15% of these occur just once. The top ten constitute approximately 10% of the sample.

Broad study findings and their caveats: VDJdb matching was skewed toward anti-spike CD8 responses and likely underestimated virus-specific expansions by missing private and CD4 specificities.

The junction shows trimming of 3 bases on V and 5 bases on J, plus 17 bases between the germline ends. From the cysteine through the phenylalanine, the CDR3 covers 16 amino acids. Of the read, only the CDR3 DNA is kept; its 48 bases are in frame from base 1. This clonotype has more than one count but fewer than ten. What this receptor recognizes is not known. No much larger clone is present one base from it, and per-base qualities are unavailable. Set within a cohort of healthcare workers in London, UK, this nested case-control study involved weekly PCR testing of nasopharyngeal swabs along with blood sampling. Between 23 and 31 March 2020, the week of the UK lockdown, healthcare workers were enrolled and then followed up weekly for as long as 16 weeks.

Sequenced: whole blood. This clonotype originated in an adult who was a healthcare worker with PCR-confirmed SARS-CoV-2 infection or an uninfected control (not recorded which). The rearranged segments are TRBV12-3 or TRBV12-4 and TRBJ2-1, with no D gene named confidently. CDR3 sequence: CASSFGVPRWDNEQFF. Read as DNA, the sequence is TGTGCCAGCAGTTTTGGAGTACCCCGTTGGGACAATGAGCAGTTCTTC.